The next 28 T cell receptor beta chains were all read from a single sample in a study of T cells in women clearing cervical HPV infection. Sequencing was performed with immunoSEQ multiplex PCR; in TCRdb, only in-frame clones are kept and a portion is missing. In all, the sample yields more than 30,000 clones. The sequenced sample consisted of blood buffy coat. The source is a woman between 18 and 70 years old with a cervical HPV16 infection that either progressed to CIN3+ or cleared (not recorded which).

The part of the CDR3 DNA that was read is TGCGCCAGCGTGGCGGGGGTTAGCGGGGGCTTCCAAGAGACC. Translation gives CASVAGVSGGFQET. The whole CDR3 region reads CASVAGVSGGFQETQYF. The rearrangement links TRBV5-1 to TRBJ2-5, with TRBD2 matching over 9 bases. The CDR3 goes on 3 residues after the read ends, and that part is filled in from the germline J gene. Germline V gene sequence: CDR1 SGHRS, CDR2 YFSETQ. Trimming removed 7 bases from V and 1 base from J; junction bases left unmatched: 14. The CDR3 covers 17 residues.

In regard to this clone: Read data end 3 residues before the CDR3 end; the end is taken from the germline J gene. The chain recombines TRBV2 with TRBJ1-2; maybe TRBD1 (5 bases). Germline assignment: CDR1 SNHLY and CDR2 FYNNEI. V was clipped by 6 bases and J by 3 bases, with 17 bases between them. The CDR3 totals 15 residues. The CDR3 reads CASSPQDPGHYGYTF. The part of the CDR3 DNA that was read is TGTGCCAGCAGCCCACAGGACCCAGGCCACTATGGC.

For this clone: Sequencing ends 3 residues short of the CDR3 end; the germline J gene provides the rest. The rearrangement joins TRBV6-2 or TRBV6-3 to TRBJ2-1, with 10 bases aligning to TRBD1. This CDR3 comprises 15 residues. V shed 7 bases, J shed 7 bases, and the junction held 10 bases outside the gene matches. Germline CDR1 reads MNHEY; CDR2 reads SVGEGT. This CDR3 reads CASTPRDRGGNEQFF. The sequenced CDR3 bases are TGTGCCAGCACCCCGAGGGACAGGGGAGGTAATGAG.

A note on this clone: Coverage ceases 3 residues before the CDR3 finishes, and the germline J gene fills in the end. The rearrangement joins TRBV10-3 to TRBJ1-5; D is perhaps TRBD1 (6 bases). The V gene lost 3 bases and the J gene lost 6 bases, with 9 bases spanning the gap. This CDR3 comprises 13 residues. Germline V lookup: CDR1 ENHRY, CDR2 SYGVKD. Incomplete CDR3 DNA: TGTGCCATCAGTGACCGGGACATTCAGCCC. This sequence encodes CAISDRDIQP. In full, the CDR3 reads CAISDRDIQPQHF.

For this clone: The observed sequence ends 3 residues before the CDR3 terminus, with the missing tail filled in from the germline J gene. The chain joins TRBV7-9 to TRBJ1-3; D is unclear. The CDR3 has 12 residues. From germline, CDR1 is SEHNR and CDR2 FQNEAQ (reference sequence). The germline V and J ends were trimmed by 3 bases and 2 bases, with 2 bases remaining between them. CDR3 sequence reads: CASSFTGNTIYF. The CDR3 bases that were read are TGTGCCAGCAGCTTTACTGGAAACACC.

As to this clone: The read ends 3 residues early relative to the CDR3; the germline J gene fills the gap. The chain is built from TRBV2 and TRBJ1-5; D might be TRBD1 (5 bases). Trimming pared 4 bases from V and 4 bases from J, leaving 8 bases between. The CDR3 is 13 residues long. Looked up from germline, CDR1 is SNHLY and CDR2 is FYNNEI. The CDR3 DNA, read in part, is TGTGCCAGCAGTGCTCAGGGAAATCAGCCC. Translating it yields CASSAQGNQP. The whole CDR3 protein is CASSAQGNQPQHF.

Concerning this clone itself: The CDR3 is cut off 3 residues early in the read; its end comes from the germline J gene. This chain joins TRBV5-6 and TRBJ1-5, with 7 bases that match TRBD1. The germline gives CDR1 SGHDT, CDR2 YYEEEE. Germline trimming cut 6 bases from V and 5 bases from J; bases unmatched to any gene: 5. The CDR3 has 13 residues. The CDR3 region is CASTRGTHQPQHF. The sequenced CDR3 bases are TGTGCCAGCACCAGGGGGACGCATCAGCCC.

Worth noting for this clone: Read data end 3 residues before the CDR3 end; the end is taken from the germline J gene. This chain joins TRBV20-1 and TRBJ2-2; D is unclear. CDR3 length equals 15 residues. The V and J ends lost 0 bases and 2 bases respectively, with 10 bases between them. Per germline, CDR1 DFQATT and CDR2 SNEGSKA (reference sequence). CDR3 amino acids: CSARETSSNTGELFF. The covered CDR3 bases are TGCAGTGCTAGAGAGACTTCCTCAAACACCGGGGAG.

Remarks on this clone: Sequencing ends 3 residues short of the CDR3 end; the germline J gene provides the rest. The rearrangement joins TRBV18 to TRBJ2-7, with D maybe TRBD2 (6 bases). The CDR3 spans 14 residues. In germline, CDR1 is KGHSH, CDR2 LQKENI. V lost 2 bases and J lost 4, with 12 bases in between. Incomplete CDR3 DNA: TGTGCCAGCTCACCAGCGGGGCTGAATTACGAG. Its protein is CASSPAGLNYE. The CDR3 as a whole reads CASSPAGLNYEQYF. The full variable domain, with the rest looked up from reference TRBV18 and TRBJ2-7, is NAGVMQNPRHLVRRRGQEARLRCSPMKGHSHVYWYRQLPEEGLKFMVYLQKENIIDESGMPKERFSAEFPKEGPSILRIQQVVRGDSAAYFCASSPAGLNYEQYFGPGTRLTVT.

Regarding this clone: The CDR3 end lies 3 residues beyond the end of the read and is filled in from the germline J gene. This chain uses TRBV28 with TRBJ1-1; a weak D match, TRBD1 (5 bases). From germline, CDR1 is MDHEN and CDR2 SYDVKM. V lost 6 bases, J lost 6 bases, and 5 bases lay in between. The CDR3 totals 10 residues. CDR3 bases read: TGTGCCAGCAGAGGGGCTGAA. As protein: CASRGAE. The CDR3 as a whole reads CASRGAEAFF.

Note on this clone: The missing CDR3 end, 3 residues past where the read stops, is filled in from the germline J gene. V is TRBV6-2 or TRBV6-3 and J is TRBJ1-4, with a possible D match to TRBD1 (6 bases). CDR3 length: 14 amino acids. CDR1 MNHEY and CDR2 SVGEGT come from the germline V gene. V was shortened by 1 base and J by 4 bases, with 7 bases between the two germline ends. The DNA read from the CDR3 is TGTGCCAGCAGTTACTTGGACAGTAATGAAAAA. It translates to CASSYLDSNEK. The entire CDR3 reads CASSYLDSNEKLFF.

As regards this clone: Coverage ceases 3 residues before the CDR3 finishes, and the germline J gene fills in the end. The chain carries TRBV18 and TRBJ2-7; possible D gene TRBD1, 6 bases. This CDR3 region has 14 residues. CDR1 KGHSH and CDR2 LQKENI come from the germline V gene. The germline V and J ends were trimmed by 3 bases and 1 base, with 10 bases remaining between them. CDR3 region: CASSPGQGSYEQYF. The CDR3 bases that were read are TGTGCCAGCTCACCGGGACAAGGTTCCTACGAG.

In the case of this clone: The read stops 3 residues short of the end of the CDR3; the missing end is completed from the germline J gene. The rearrangement uses TRBV20-1 and TRBJ2-7, with 16 bases lining up with TRBD2. CDR1 and CDR2 (germline): DFQATT, SNEGSKA (reference sequence). V dropped 3 bases and J dropped 6; count of bases not matched to a gene: 14. This CDR3 is 18 amino acids long. The CDR3 bases that were read are TGCAGTGCTAGGGGGACTAGCGGGAGGGCCTATAGAGATATCGAG. It encodes CSARGTSGRAYRDIE. In full, the CDR3 is CSARGTSGRAYRDIEQYF.

Regarding this clone: The observed sequence ends 3 residues before the CDR3 terminus, with the missing tail filled in from the germline J gene. V is TRBV19 and J is TRBJ2-1, with TRBD1 matching 7 bases. Germline CDR1 LNHDA, CDR2 SQIVND (reference sequence). The junction had 7 bases not matched to a gene; V was cut back by 10 bases and J by 4 bases. CDR3 length: 13 amino acids. Incomplete CDR3 DNA: TGTGCCACCGGGACAGCGCTTTACAATGAG. Translated: CATGTALYNE. The entire CDR3 is CATGTALYNEQFF.

Comment on this clone: The read terminates 3 residues before the CDR3 end, so the remaining end is supplied by the germline J gene. This chain connects TRBV20-1 to TRBJ1-3; no clear D. The CDR3 is 12 amino acids. V was clipped by 2 bases and J by 3 bases, with 5 bases between them. CDR1 DFQATT and CDR2 SNEGSKA come from the germline V gene (reference sequence). The part of the CDR3 DNA that was read is TGCAGTGCTAGAACGGGTGGAAACACC. Translating it yields CSARTGGNT. The full CDR3 protein reads CSARTGGNTIYF.

Note on this clone: The CDR3 extends 3 residues past the end of the read, so its final part is completed from the germline J gene. J is TRBJ1-1 and V is TRBV28, with 7 positions matching TRBD1. The ends lost 4 bases at V and 6 bases at J; junction bases unmatched: 8. Germline-derived CDR1 and CDR2 are MDHEN and SYDVKM. The CDR3 has 14 amino acids. The CDR3 DNA, read in part, is TGTGCCAGCAGTTCGACAGGGATCTGGCCTGAA. It encodes CASSSTGIWPE. The full-length CDR3 reads as CASSSTGIWPEAFF.

Remarks on this clone: The read ends 3 residues shy of where the CDR3 ends; the end is completed using the germline J gene. The V call is TRBV7-9, the J call TRBJ1-2; TRBD1 matches at 10 bases. Germline-derived CDR1 and CDR2 are SEHNR and FQNEAQ (reference sequence). The CDR3 runs to 15 residues. Trimming took 1 base from V and 2 from J; bases not matched to a gene: 1. CDR3 DNA (partial): TGTGCCAGCAGCTTAGGGGACAGGGGCAACTATGGC. Protein sequence: CASSLGDRGNYG. The full CDR3 sequence reads CASSLGDRGNYGYTF.

Comment on this clone: The read stops 3 residues short of the end of the CDR3; the missing end is completed from the germline J gene. The chain couples TRBV5-1 to TRBJ2-5, with a tentative D call TRBD2 (8 bases). Germline CDR1 is SGHRS and CDR2 is YFSETQ. V lost 4 bases and J 5 bases, leaving 30 bases between the germline ends. CDR3 size: 19 residues. The DNA read from the CDR3 is TGCGCCAGCAGCACCGGACCAGGGGGACTAGGGGGACAAGGGGAGACC. Translation: CASSTGPGGLGGQGET. In full, the CDR3 is CASSTGPGGLGGQGETQYF.

On this clone: The read ends 3 residues early relative to the CDR3; the germline J gene fills the gap. The chain carries TRBV11-2 and TRBJ2-1; the D gene is possibly TRBD1 (6 bases). The germline CDR1 and CDR2 sequences are SGHAT and FQNNGV. Trimming removed 2 bases at V and 5 bases at J, with 10 bases between. The CDR3 spans 14 residues. The CDR3 loop reads CASSLSRGNNEQFF. Incomplete CDR3 DNA: TGTGCCAGCAGCTTAAGTAGGGGGAACAATGAG.

Concerning this clone: With the read ending 3 residues before the CDR3 end, the germline J gene is used to fill in that end. The chain joins TRBV20-1 to TRBJ1-1; TRBD1 is a possible D gene (6 bases). Germline V gives CDR1 DFQATT, CDR2 SNEGSKA (reference sequence). The CDR3 runs 14 residues. Trimming took off 4 bases at V and 1 base at J, with 13 bases between the two ends. The CDR3 sequence is CSAIPGASNTEAFF. The sequenced CDR3 bases are TGCAGTGCTATTCCAGGGGCTTCGAACACTGAA.

The covered CDR3 bases are TGCGCCAGCAGCTTGTCAACACCTCAATACGAG. Its translation is CASSLSTPQYE. The complete CDR3 protein is CASSLSTPQYEQYF. The chain joins TRBV5-1 to TRBJ2-7; no definite D call. The read falls 3 residues short of the CDR3 end, and the missing part is taken from the germline J gene. Germline V gives CDR1 SGHRS, CDR2 YFSETQ. Trimming pared 1 base from V and 4 bases from J, leaving 12 bases between. CDR3 length: 14 amino acids.

Notes on this clone: The sequenced fragment ends 3 residues before the CDR3 boundary, so the rest is inferred from the germline J gene. The V and J genes are TRBV7-2 and TRBJ2-7; 7 nucleotides line up with TRBD2. V shed 1 base, J shed 6 bases, and the junction held 6 bases outside the gene matches. CDR1 SGHTA and CDR2 FQGNSA come from the germline V gene. This CDR3 contains 14 residues. The covered CDR3 bases are TGTGCCAGCAGCTTAGTGCGGGAGCGGAGCGAG. Its translation: CASSLVRERSE. The CDR3 in its entirety is CASSLVRERSEQYF.

Remarks on this clone: Coverage ceases 3 residues before the CDR3 finishes, and the germline J gene fills in the end. This chain uses TRBV20-1 with TRBJ2-3; D unclear. Between the trimmed V and J ends, which lost 0 bases and 1 base, there was a span of 20 bases. Germline CDR1 is DFQATT and CDR2 is SNEGSKA (reference sequence). The CDR3 totals 18 residues. Partial CDR3 DNA: TGCAGTGCTAGAGATCCGTCGATACAGATCACGGGCACAGATACG. Its translation is CSARDPSIQITGTDT. The complete CDR3 protein is CSARDPSIQITGTDTQYF.

CDR3 bases read: TGCAGCGTTGACTTCGGGGGGAGCTCCTACAATGAG. Residues: CSVDFGGSSYNE. The whole CDR3 sequence reads CSVDFGGSSYNEQFF. The chain uses TRBV29-1 and TRBJ2-1, with 7 bases identical to TRBD2. The read terminates 3 residues ahead of where the CDR3 ends, so the germline J gene completes it. Trimming cost V 3 bases and J 0 bases; bases outside gene matches: 5. The CDR3 runs to 15 residues. In germline, CDR1 is SQVTM, CDR2 ANQGSEA.

Details on this clone: The read finishes 3 residues shy of the CDR3 end, and the germline J gene is used to complete it. V and J are TRBV2 and TRBJ1-1; no firm D call. Between the trimmed V and J ends, which lost 3 bases and 1 base, there was a span of 9 bases. The CDR3 length is 14 residues. Germline V gene lookup returns CDR1 SNHLY and CDR2 FYNNEI. The CDR3 loop reads CASSEALPNTEAFF. The CDR3 bases that were read are TGTGCCAGCAGTGAGGCCCTGCCGAACACTGAA. The full variable domain, completed using reference TRBV2 and TRBJ1-1, is EPEVTQTPSHQVTQMGQEVILRCVPISNHLYFYWYRQILGQKVEFLVSFYNNEISEKSEIFDDQFSVERPDGSNFTLKIRSTKLEDSAMYFCASSEALPNTEAFFGQGTRLTVV.

Here the CDR3 reads CASSIEVLAGSGYTF. The CDR3 DNA, read in part, is TGTGCCAGTAGTATAGAAGTTTTGGCAGGGAGCGGC. The chain couples TRBV19 to TRBJ1-2, with D maybe TRBD1 (5 bases). The CDR3 goes on 3 residues after the read ends, and that part is filled in from the germline J gene. Germline V gives CDR1 LNHDA, CDR2 SQIVND (reference sequence). CDR3 length: 15 amino acids.

The covered CDR3 bases are TGTGCCCTCCGACGGGGACAGGGGAACACCGGGGAG. It encodes CALRRGQGNTGE. The CDR3 in its entirety is CALRRGQGNTGELFF. The rearrangement links TRBV30 to TRBJ2-2; 9 bases map to TRBD1. The CDR3 is cut off 3 residues early in the read; its end comes from the germline J gene. Germline CDR1 reads GTSNPN; CDR2 reads SVGIG (reference sequence). The CDR3 spans 15 residues. Trimming at V came to 8 bases and at J to 1 base, leaving 8 bases not matched to a gene.

This chain's CDR3 is CASRLAGDYEQYF. CDR3 bases read: TGTGCCAGCAGGCTAGCGGGGGATTACGAG. The chain couples TRBV27 to TRBJ2-7; 10 nucleotides match TRBD2. With the read ending 3 residues before the CDR3 end, the germline J gene is used to fill in that end. The germline gives CDR1 MNHEY, CDR2 SMNVEV (reference sequence). The CDR3 is made up of 13 amino acids. V shed 6 bases, J shed 4 bases, and the junction held 3 bases outside the gene matches.